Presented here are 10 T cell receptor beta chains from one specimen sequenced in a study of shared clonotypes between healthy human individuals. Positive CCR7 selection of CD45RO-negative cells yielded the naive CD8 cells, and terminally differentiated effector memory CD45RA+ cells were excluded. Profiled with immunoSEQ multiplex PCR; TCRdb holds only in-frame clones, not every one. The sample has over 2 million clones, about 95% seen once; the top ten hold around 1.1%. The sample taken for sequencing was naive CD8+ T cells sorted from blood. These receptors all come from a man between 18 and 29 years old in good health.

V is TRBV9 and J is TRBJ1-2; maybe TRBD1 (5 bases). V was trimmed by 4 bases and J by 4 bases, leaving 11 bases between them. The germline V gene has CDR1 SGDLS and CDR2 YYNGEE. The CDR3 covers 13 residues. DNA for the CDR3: TGTGCCAGCAGCTTACAGGCGGGCTATGGCTACACCTTC. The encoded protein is CASSLQAGYGYTF.

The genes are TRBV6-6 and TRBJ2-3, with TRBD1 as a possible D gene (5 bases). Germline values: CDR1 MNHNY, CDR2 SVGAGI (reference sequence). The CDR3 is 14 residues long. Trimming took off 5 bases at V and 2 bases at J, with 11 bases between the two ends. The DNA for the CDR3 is TGTGCCAGCAGTCCCTGGACATTCACAGATACGCAGTATTTT. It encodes CASSPWTFTDTQYF.

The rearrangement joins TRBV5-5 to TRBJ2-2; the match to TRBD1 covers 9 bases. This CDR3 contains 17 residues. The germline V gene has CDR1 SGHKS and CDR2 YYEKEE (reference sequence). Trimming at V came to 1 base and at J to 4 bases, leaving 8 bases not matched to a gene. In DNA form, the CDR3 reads TGTGCCAGCAGCTTGACCTCCGGGACAGGGACCACCGGGGAGCTGTTTTTT. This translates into CASSLTSGTGTTGELFF.

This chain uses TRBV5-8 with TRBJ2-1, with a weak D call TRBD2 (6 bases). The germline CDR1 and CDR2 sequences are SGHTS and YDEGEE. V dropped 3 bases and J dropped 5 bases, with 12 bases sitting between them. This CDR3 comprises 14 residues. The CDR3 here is CASSYSLANNEQFF. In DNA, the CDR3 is TGTGCCAGCAGCTACTCTCTAGCGAACAATGAGCAGTTCTTC.

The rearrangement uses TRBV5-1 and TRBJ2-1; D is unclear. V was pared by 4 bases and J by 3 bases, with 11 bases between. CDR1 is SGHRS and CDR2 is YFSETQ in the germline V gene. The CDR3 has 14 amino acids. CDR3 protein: CASSNYGVYNEQFF. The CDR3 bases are TGCGCCAGCAGCAACTATGGAGTCTACAATGAGCAGTTCTTC.

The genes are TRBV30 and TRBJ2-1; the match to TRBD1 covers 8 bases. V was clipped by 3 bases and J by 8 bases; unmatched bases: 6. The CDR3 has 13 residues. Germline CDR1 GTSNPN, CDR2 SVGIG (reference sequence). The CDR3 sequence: CAWSGQGVDEQFF. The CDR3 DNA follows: TGTGCCTGGAGCGGACAGGGCGTCGATGAGCAGTTCTTC.

CDR3 sequence (DNA): TGTGCCAGCAGTCCCCTCTCCGGGACTAGCGGCTCCTACGAGCAGTACTTC. The encoded protein is CASSPLSGTSGSYEQYF. The chain has TRBV27 and TRBJ2-7; 11 bases map to TRBD2. The CDR3 runs 17 residues. Germline loops: CDR1 MNHEY, CDR2 SMNVEV (reference sequence). With V trimmed by 5 bases and J by 0 bases, 9 bases remained unmatched.

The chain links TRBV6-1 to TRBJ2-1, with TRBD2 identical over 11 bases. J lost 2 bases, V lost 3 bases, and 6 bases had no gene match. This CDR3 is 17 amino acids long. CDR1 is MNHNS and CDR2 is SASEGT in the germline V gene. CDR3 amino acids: CASSERHSGRAYNEQFF. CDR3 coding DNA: TGTGCCAGCAGTGAGCGCCATAGCGGGAGGGCCTACAATGAGCAGTTCTTC.

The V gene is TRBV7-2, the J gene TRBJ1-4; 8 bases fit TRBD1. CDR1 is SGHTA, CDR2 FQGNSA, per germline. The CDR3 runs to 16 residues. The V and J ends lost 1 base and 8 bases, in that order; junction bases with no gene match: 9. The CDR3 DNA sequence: TGTGCCAGCAGCTTAGAAGGGTGGACAGGGAGGGAAAAACTGTTTTTT. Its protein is CASSLEGWTGREKLFF.

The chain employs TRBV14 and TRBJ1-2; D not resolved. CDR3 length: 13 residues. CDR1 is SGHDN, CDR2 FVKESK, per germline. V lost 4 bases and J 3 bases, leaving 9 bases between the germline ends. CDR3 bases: TGTGCCAGCAGCCTTGGTTTGCACTATGGCTACACCTTC. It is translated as CASSLGLHYGYTF.